The sequence of this T cell receptor (beta chain) was determined in a study of blood T cell repertoires in COVID-19. Study-wide context: COVID-19 samples collected from the United States, Italy and Spain covered acute and convalescent phases. T cells, B-cell-depleted T cells, or PBMCs provided the cDNA or gDNA that served as material.

V lost 5 bases and J lost 4; bases outside the gene matches: 6. Germline CDR1 and CDR2: SNHLY and FYNNEI. The CDR3 sequence is 15 residues long. In the authors' workflow: Amplification of reference gene primers provided the estimated nucleated cell counts. Assay used: immunoSEQ multiplex PCR; TCRdb lists only in-frame clones, some missing. That table is the source of V, J and clone size, and D and trimming were worked out from the DNA. Here the sample spans about 110,000 clones, roughly 80% being singletons. The TCR comes from a human donor in a cohort sampled during active or convalescent COVID-19. The rearrangement joins TRBV2 to TRBJ2-1, with TRBD2 identical over 9 bases. Sequencing used peripheral blood. Here the CDR3 reads CASSLLTSGYNEQFF. CDR3 nucleotides: TGTGCCAGCAGTTTATTGACTAGCGGATACAATGAGCAGTTCTTC.